This T cell receptor (beta chain) appears in the sequencing data of a study of T cell clonality in common variable immunodeficiency. This clone was seen ten or more times. Sequencing used immunoSEQ multiplex PCR; TCRdb keeps in-frame clones, though not all of them. This repertoire holds approximately 81,000 clones, and none appear only once. Sequencing was done on a sample of peripheral blood mononuclear cells. The receptor's source is a person between 18 and 69 years old in good health.

The part of the CDR3 DNA that was read is TGCGCCAGCAGCCCCGGACTAGCGGGGGCAGGGGAGACC. Translating gives CASSPGLAGAGET. The entire CDR3 reads CASSPGLAGAGETQYF. The chain carries TRBV5-1 and TRBJ2-5; TRBD2 matches 13 bases. The read falls 3 residues short of the CDR3 end, and the missing part is taken from the germline J gene. Germline loops: CDR1 SGHRS, CDR2 YFSETQ. J gave up 5 bases and V 4 bases, and 8 bases lay outside the gene matches. This CDR3 has 16 residues.